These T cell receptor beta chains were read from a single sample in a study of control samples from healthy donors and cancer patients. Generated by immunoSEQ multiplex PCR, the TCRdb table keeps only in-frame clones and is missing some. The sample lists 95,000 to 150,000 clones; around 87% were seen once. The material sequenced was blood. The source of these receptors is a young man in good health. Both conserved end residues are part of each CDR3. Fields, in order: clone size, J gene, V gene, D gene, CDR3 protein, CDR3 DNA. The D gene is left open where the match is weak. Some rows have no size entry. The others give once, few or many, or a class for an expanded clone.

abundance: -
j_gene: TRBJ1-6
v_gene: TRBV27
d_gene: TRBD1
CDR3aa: CASERTGVGNSPLHF
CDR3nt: TGTGCCAGCGAACGGACAGGGGTAGGCAATTCACCCCTCCACTTT

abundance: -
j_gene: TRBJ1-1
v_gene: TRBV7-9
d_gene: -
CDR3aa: CASSPSLGLTEAFF
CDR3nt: TGTGCCAGCAGCCCCTCGTTGGGGCTCACTGAAGCTTTCTTT

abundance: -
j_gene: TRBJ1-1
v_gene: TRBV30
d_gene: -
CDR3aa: CAWSQVGTEAFF
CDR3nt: TGTGCCTGGAGTCAAGTAGGTACTGAAGCTTTCTTT

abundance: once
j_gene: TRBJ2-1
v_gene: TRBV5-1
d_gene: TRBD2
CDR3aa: CASSMGLAGVNEQFF
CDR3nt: TGCGCCAGCAGCATGGGACTAGCGGGGGTAAATGAGCAGTTCTTC

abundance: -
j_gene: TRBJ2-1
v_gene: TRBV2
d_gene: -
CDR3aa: CASSEEGTGYNEQFF
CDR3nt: TGTGCCAGCAGTGAAGAAGGAACAGGCTACAATGAGCAGTTCTTC

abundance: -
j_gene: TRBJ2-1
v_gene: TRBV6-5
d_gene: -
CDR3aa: CASTTGFSYNEQFF
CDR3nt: TGTGCCAGCACCACAGGGTTCTCCTACAATGAGCAGTTCTTC

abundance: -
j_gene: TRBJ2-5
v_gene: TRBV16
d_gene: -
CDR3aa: CASSQNGETQYF
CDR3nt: TGTGCCAGCAGCCAAAACGGAGAGACCCAGTACTTC

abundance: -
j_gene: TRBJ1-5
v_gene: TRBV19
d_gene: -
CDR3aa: CASSIAVSNQPQHF
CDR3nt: TGTGCCAGTAGTATAGCGGTAAGCAATCAGCCCCAGCATTTT

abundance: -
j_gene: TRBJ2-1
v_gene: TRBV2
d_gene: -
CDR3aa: CASSENYEQFF
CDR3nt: TGTGCCAGCAGTGAAAACTATGAGCAGTTCTTC

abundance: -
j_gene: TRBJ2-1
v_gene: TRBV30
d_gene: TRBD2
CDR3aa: CAWSVLAGDYNEQFF
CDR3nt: TGTGCCTGGAGTGTTCTAGCGGGAGATTACAATGAGCAGTTCTTC

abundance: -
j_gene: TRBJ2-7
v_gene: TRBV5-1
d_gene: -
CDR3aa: CASSGPPSYEQYF
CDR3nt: TGCGCCAGCAGTGGTCCCCCCTCCTACGAGCAGTACTTC

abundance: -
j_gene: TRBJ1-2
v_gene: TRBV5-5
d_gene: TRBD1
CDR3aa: CASSLETGVGGYTF
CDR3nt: TGTGCCAGCAGCCTGGAGACAGGGGTAGGTGGCTACACCTTC

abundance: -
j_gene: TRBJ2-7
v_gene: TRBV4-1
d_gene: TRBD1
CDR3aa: CASSAPGGSYEQYF
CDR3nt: TGCGCCAGCAGCGCACCAGGGGGCTCCTACGAGCAGTACTTC

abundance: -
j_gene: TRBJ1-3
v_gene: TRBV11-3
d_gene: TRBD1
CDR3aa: CASSSDRGSLGAGNTIYF
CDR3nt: TGTGCCAGCAGCTCGGACAGGGGAAGTTTGGGGGCTGGAAACACCATATATTTT

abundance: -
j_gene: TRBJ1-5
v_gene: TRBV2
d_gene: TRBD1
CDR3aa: CASSWTGGSNQPQHF
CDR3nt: TGTGCCAGCAGTTGGACAGGGGGTAGCAATCAGCCCCAGCATTTT

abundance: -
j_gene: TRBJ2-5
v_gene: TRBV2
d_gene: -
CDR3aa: CASSEPSWADQETQYF
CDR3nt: TGTGCCAGCAGTGAACCGTCGTGGGCCGACCAAGAGACCCAGTACTTC

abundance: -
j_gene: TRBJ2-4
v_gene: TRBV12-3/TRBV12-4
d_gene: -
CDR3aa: CATSSVQTNIQYF
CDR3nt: TGTGCCACCTCCTCTGTACAGACAAACATTCAGTACTTC

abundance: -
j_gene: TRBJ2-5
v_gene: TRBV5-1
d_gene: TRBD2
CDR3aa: CASSPGSSGAQETQYF
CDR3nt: TGCGCCAGCAGCCCGGGGTCTAGCGGGGCCCAAGAGACCCAGTACTTC

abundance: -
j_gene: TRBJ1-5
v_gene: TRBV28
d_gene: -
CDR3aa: CASSPLPTAPNQPQHF
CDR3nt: TGTGCCAGCAGCCCCCTCCCCACAGCCCCCAATCAGCCCCAGCATTTT

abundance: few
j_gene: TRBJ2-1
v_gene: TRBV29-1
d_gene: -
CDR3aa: CSVEEGNEQFF
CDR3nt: TGCAGCGTTGAAGAGGGTAATGAGCAGTTCTTC

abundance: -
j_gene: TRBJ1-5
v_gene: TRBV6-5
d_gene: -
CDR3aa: CASRGGRGHQPQHF
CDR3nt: TGTGCCAGCAGGGGGGGCAGGGGCCATCAGCCCCAGCATTTT

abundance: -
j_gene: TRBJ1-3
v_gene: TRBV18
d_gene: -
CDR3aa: CASSLRDGSGNTIYF
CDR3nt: TGTGCCAGCTCCCTCCGGGATGGATCTGGAAACACCATATATTTT

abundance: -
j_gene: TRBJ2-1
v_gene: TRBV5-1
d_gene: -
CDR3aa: CASSLGTGIHNEQFF
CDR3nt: TGCGCCAGCAGCTTGGGAACAGGAATCCACAATGAGCAGTTCTTC

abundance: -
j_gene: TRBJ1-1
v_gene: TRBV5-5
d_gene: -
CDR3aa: CASSLLGGMNTEAFF
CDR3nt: TGTGCCAGCAGCTTGTTGGGGGGCATGAACACTGAAGCTTTCTTT

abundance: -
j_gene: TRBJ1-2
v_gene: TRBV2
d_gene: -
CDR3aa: CASSVVEGGTGYTF
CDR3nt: TGTGCCAGCAGTGTGGTCGAGGGAGGCACTGGCTACACCTTC

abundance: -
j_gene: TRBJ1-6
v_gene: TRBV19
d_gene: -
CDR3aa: CASSRAGDNSPLHF
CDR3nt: TGTGCCAGTAGTAGGGCGGGGGATAATTCACCCCTCCACTTT

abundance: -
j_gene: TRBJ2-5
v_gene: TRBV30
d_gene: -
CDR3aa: CAWSAGSQETQYF
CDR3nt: TGTGCCTGGAGTGCAGGATCCCAAGAGACCCAGTACTTC

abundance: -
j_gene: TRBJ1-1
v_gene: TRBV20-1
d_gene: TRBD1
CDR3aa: CSARTGGLAFF
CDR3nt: TGCAGTGCACGGACAGGGGGCTTGGCTTTCTTT

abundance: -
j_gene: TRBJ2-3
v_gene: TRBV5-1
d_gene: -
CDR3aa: CASSPRTTTSTDTQYF
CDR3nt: TGCGCCAGCAGCCCCCGGACCACGACTAGCACAGATACGCAGTATTTT

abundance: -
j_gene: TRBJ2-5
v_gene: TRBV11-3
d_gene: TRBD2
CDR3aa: CASSLGGLAGQETQYF
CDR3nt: TGTGCCAGCAGCTTGGGGGGACTAGCGGGTCAAGAGACCCAGTACTTC

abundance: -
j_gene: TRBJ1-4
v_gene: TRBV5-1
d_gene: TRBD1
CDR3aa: CASSLGDRNNEKLFF
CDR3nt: TGCGCCAGCAGCTTGGGGGACAGGAATAATGAAAAACTGTTTTTT

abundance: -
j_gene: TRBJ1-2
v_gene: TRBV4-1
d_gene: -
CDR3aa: CASSQGGTGYTF
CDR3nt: TGCGCCAGCAGCCAAGGAGGGACAGGCTACACCTTC

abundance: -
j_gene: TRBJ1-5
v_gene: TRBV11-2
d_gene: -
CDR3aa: CASSLDPGRPQHF
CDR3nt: TGTGCCAGCAGCTTAGATCCGGGTCGGCCCCAGCATTTT

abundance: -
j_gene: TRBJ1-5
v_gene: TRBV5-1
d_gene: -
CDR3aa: CASSLAPGARQPQHF
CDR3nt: TGCGCCAGCAGCTTGGCCCCAGGGGCCAGACAACCCCAGCATTTT

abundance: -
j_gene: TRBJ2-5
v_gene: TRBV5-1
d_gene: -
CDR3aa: CASSLAGTAVETQYF
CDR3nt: TGCGCCAGCAGCTTGGCCGGGACGGCCGTAGAGACCCAGTACTTC

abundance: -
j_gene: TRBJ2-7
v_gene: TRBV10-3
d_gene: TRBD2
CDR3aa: CAISELELAEYEQYF
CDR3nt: TGTGCCATCAGTGAGTTAGAACTAGCGGAGTACGAGCAGTACTTC

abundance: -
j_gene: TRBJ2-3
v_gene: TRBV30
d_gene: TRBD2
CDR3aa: CAWSVAAGGTDTQYF
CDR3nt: TGTGCCTGGAGTGTAGCTGCGGGGGGCACAGATACGCAGTATTTT

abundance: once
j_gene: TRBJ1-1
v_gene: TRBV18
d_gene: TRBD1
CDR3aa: CASSLTGEDGTEAFF
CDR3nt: TGTGCCAGCTCCTTGACAGGGGAAGATGGCACTGAAGCTTTCTTT

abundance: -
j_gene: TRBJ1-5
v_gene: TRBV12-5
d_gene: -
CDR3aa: CASGPSGGNQPQHF
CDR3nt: TGTGCTAGTGGCCCGTCGGGGGGCAATCAGCCCCAGCATTTT

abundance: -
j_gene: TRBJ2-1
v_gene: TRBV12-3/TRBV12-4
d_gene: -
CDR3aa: CASSGSYNEQFF
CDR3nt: TGTGCCAGCAGCGGATCCTACAATGAGCAGTTCTTC

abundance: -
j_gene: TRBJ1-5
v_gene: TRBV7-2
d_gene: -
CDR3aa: CASSSRQSNQPQHF
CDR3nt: TGTGCCAGCAGCTCGAGACAGAGCAATCAGCCCCAGCATTTT

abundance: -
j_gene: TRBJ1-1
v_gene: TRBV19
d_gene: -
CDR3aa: CASSPQGFTEAFF
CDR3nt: TGTGCCAGTAGTCCCCAGGGTTTCACTGAAGCTTTCTTT

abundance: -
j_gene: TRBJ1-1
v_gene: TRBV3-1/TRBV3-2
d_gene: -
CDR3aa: CASSQGFTGRAFF
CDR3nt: TGTGCCAGCAGCCAAGGATTTACAGGGCGTGCTTTCTTT

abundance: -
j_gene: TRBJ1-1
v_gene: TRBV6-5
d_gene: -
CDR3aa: CASSRTKENTEAFF
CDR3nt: TGTGCCAGCAGCCGAACCAAGGAGAACACTGAAGCTTTCTTT

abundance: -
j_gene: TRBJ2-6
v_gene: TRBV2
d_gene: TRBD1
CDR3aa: CASSRQGRGSGANVLTF
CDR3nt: TGTGCCAGCAGTCGACAGGGTAGGGGCTCTGGGGCCAACGTCCTGACTTTC

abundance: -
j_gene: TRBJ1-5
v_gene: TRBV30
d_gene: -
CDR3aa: CAWSDLGARQPQHF
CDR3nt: TGTGCCTGGAGTGACCTCGGGGCACGTCAGCCCCAGCATTTT

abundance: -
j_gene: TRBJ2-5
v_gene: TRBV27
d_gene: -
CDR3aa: CASSLGVFGTQYF
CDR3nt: TGTGCCAGCAGTTTGGGAGTTTTTGGGACCCAGTACTTC

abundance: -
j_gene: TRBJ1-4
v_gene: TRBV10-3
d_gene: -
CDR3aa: CAISDRGGEEKLFF
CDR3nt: TGTGCCATCAGTGATCGAGGGGGAGAGGAAAAACTGTTTTTT

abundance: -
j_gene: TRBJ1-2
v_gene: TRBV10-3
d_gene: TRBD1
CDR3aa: CAISEQGQDGYTF
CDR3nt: TGTGCCATCAGCGAACAGGGGCAGGATGGCTACACCTTC

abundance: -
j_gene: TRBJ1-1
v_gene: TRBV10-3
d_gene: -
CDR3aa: CAIRDQSRTEAFF
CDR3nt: TGTGCCATCCGTGACCAGTCACGCACTGAAGCTTTCTTT

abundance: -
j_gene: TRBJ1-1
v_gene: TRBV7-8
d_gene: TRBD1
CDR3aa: CASSWTRGSEAFF
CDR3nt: TGTGCCAGCAGCTGGACCAGGGGGTCTGAAGCTTTCTTT

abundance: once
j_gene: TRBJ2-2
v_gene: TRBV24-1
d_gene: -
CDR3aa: CATSDATRGTGELFF
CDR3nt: TGTGCCACCAGTGACGCTACCAGGGGCACCGGGGAGCTGTTTTTT

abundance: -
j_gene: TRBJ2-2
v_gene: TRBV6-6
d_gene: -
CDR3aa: CASSPTGNTGELFF
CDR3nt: TGTGCCAGCAGTCCGACAGGGAACACCGGGGAGCTGTTTTTT

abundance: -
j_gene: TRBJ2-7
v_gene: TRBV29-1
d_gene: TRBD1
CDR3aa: CSVVGGQGGGYEQYF
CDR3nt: TGCAGCGTTGTCGGCGGACAGGGAGGTGGTTACGAGCAGTACTTC

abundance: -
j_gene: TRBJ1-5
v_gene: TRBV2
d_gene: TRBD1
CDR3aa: CASTALTGSGQPQHF
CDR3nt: TGTGCCAGCACGGCTTTGACAGGGAGCGGCCAGCCCCAGCATTTT

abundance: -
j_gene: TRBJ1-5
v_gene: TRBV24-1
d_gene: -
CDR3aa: CATSDHGGSQPQHF
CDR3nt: TGTGCCACCAGTGATCACGGGGGTAGTCAGCCCCAGCATTTT